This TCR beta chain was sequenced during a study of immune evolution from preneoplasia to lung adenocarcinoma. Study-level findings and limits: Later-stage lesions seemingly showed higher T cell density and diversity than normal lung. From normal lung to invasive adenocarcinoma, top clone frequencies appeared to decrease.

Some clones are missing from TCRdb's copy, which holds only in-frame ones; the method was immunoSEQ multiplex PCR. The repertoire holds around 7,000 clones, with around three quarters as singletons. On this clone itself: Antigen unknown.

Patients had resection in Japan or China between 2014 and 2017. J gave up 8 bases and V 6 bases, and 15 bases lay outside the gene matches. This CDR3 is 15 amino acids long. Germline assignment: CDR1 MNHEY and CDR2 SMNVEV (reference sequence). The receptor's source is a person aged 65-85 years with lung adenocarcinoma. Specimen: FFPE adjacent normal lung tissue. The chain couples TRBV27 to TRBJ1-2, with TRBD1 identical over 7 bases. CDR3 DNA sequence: TGTGCCAGCAGCTTAAAACGTGGAGGGGGCACAGGCTACACCTTC. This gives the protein CASSLKRGGGTGYTF.